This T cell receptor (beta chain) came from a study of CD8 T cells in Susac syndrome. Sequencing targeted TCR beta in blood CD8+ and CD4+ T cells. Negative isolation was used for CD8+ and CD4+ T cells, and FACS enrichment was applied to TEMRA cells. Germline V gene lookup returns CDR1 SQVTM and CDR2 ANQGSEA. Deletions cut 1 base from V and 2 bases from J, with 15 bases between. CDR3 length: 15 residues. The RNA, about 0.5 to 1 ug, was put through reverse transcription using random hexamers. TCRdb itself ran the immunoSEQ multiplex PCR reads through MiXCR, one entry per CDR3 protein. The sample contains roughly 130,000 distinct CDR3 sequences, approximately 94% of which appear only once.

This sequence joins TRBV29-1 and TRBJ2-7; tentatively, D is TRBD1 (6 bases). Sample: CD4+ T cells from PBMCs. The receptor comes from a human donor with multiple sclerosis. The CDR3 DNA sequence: TGCAGCGTTGAAGTCCTCCGGGACAACACCTACGAGCAGTACTTC. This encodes CSVEVLRDNTYEQYF.